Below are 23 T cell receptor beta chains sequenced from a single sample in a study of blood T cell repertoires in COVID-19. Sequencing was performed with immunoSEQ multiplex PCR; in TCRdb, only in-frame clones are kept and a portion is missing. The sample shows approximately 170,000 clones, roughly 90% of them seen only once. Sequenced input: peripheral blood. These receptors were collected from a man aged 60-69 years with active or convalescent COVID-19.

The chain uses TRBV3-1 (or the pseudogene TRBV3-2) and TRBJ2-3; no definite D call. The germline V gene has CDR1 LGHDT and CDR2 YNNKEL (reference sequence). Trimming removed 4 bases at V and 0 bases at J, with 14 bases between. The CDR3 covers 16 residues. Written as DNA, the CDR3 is TGTGCCAGCAGCCTCCTGGGCCCCCCCAGCACAGATACGCAGTATTTT. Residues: CASSLLGPPSTDTQYF.

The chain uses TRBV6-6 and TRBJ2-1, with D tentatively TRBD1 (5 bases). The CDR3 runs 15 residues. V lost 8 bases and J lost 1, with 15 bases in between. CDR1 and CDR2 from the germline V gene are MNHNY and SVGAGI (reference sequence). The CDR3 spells CASRTQGISYNEQFF. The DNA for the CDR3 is TGTGCCAGCCGAACCCAGGGCATTTCCTACAATGAGCAGTTCTTC.

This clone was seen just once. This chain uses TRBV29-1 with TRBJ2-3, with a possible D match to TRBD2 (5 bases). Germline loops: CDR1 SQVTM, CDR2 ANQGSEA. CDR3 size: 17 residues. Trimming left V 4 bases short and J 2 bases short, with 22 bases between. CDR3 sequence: CSVGVLKGARDTDTQYF. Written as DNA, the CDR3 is TGCAGCGTTGGGGTCCTAAAAGGAGCCCGGGACACAGATACGCAGTATTTT.

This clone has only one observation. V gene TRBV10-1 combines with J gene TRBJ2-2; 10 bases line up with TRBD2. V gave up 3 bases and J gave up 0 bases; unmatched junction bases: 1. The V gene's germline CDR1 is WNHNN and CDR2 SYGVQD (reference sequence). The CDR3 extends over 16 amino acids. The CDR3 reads CASSDLAGANTGELFF. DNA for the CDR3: TGCGCCAGCAGTGATCTAGCGGGAGCGAACACCGGGGAGCTGTTTTTT.

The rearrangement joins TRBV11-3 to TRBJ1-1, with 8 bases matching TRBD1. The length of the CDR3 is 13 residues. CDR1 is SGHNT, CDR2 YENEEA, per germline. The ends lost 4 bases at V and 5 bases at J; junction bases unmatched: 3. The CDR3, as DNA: TGTGCCAGCAGCTCAGGGGGCTGGACTGAAGCTTTCTTT. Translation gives CASSSGGWTEAFF.

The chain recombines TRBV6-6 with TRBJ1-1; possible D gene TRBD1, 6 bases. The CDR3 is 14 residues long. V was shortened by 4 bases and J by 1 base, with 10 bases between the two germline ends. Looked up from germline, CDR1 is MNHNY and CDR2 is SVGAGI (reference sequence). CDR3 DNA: TGTGCCAGCAGTTCGTTAGGGGGGAACACTGAAGCTTTCTTT. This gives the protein CASSSLGGNTEAFF.

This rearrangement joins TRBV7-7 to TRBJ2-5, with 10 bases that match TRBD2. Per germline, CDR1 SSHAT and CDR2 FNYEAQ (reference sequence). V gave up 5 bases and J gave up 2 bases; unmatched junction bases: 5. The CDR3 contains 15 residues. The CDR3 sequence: CASSLWTSGQETQYF. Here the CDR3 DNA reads TGTGCCAGCAGCCTTTGGACTAGCGGACAAGAGACCCAGTACTTC. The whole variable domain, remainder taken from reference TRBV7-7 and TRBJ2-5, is GAGVSQSPRYKVTKRGQDVTLRCDPISSHATLYWYQQALGQGPEFLTYFNYEAQPDKSGLPSDRFSAERPEGSISTLTIQRTEQRDSAMYRCASSLWTSGQETQYFGPGTRLLVL.

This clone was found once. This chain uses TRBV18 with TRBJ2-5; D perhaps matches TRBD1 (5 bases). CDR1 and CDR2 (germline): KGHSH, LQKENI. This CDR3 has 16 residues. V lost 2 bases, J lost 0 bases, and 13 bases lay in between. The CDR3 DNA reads TGTGCCAGCTCACCAGGGCACAGGTCGTACCAAGAGACCCAGTACTTC. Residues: CASSPGHRSYQETQYF.

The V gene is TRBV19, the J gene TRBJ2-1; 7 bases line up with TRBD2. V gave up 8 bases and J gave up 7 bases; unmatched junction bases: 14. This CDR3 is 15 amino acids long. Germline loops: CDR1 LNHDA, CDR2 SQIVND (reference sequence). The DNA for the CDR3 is TGTGCCAGTGAAAGCGGGGCTAACAACCGGAATGAGCAGTTCTTC. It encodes CASESGANNRNEQFF.

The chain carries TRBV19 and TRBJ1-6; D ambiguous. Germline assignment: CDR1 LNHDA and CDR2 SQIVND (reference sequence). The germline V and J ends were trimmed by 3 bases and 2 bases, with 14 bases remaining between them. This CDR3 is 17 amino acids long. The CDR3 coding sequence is TGTGCCAGTAGTATGGGGAGACCAGGCCCCTATAATTCACCCCTCCACTTT. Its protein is CASSMGRPGPYNSPLHF.

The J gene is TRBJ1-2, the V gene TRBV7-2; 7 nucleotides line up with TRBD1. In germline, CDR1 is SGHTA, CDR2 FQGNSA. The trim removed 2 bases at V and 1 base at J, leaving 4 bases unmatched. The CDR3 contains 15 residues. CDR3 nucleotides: TGTGCCAGCAGCTTAAACGGACAGGATAACTATGGCTACACCTTC. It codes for CASSLNGQDNYGYTF.

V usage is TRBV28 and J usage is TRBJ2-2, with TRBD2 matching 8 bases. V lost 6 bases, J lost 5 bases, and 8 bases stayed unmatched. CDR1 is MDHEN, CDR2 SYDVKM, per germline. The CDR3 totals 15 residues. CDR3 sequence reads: CASRRPGLETGELFF. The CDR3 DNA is TGTGCCAGCAGACGGCCGGGACTAGAGACCGGGGAGCTGTTTTTT.

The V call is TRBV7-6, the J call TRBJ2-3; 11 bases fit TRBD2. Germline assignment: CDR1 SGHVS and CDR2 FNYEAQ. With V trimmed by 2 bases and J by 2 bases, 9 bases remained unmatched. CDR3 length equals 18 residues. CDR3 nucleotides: TGTGCCAGCAGCTTATTAGCGGGAGGGCCGTTGGCCACAGATACGCAGTATTTT. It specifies CASSLLAGGPLATDTQYF.

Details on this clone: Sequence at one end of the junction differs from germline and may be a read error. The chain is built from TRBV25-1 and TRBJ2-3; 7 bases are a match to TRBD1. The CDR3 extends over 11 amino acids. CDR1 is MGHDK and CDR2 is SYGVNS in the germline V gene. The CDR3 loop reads CASSGTGTQYF. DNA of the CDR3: TGTGCCAGCAGTGGGACAGGTACGCAGTATTTT.

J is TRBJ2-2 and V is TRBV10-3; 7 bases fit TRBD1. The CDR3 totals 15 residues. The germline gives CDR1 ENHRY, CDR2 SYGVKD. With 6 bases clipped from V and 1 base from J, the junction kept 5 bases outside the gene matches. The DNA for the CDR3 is TGTGCCATCAGAGATCGGACAGGGAACACCGGGGAGCTGTTTTTT. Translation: CAIRDRTGNTGELFF.

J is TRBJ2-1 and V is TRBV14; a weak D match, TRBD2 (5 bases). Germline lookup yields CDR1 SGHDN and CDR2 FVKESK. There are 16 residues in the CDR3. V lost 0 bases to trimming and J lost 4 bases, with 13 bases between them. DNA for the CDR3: TGTGCCAGCAGCCAAGATTTCGCTAGCCCGTACAATGAGCAGTTCTTC. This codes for CASSQDFASPYNEQFF.

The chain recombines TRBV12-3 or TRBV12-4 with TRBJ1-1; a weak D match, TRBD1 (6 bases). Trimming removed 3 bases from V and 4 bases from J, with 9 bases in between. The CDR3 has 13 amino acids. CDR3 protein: CASSLVRGTEAFF. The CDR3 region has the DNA TGTGCCAGCAGTTTGGTCAGGGGCACTGAAGCTTTCTTT.

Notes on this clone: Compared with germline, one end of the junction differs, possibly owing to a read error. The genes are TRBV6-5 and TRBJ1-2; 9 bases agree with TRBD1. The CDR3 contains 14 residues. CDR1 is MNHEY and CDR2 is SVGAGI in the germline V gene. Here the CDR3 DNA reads TGTGCCAGCATTTACGGGACAGGGAACTATGGCTACACCTTC. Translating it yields CASIYGTGNYGYTF.

Written as DNA, the CDR3 is TGTGCCAGCAGCCCCCAGGGCGGGCCCCAGCATTTT. It codes for CASSPQGGPQHF. This rearrangement joins TRBV9 to TRBJ1-5; weak D call: TRBD1 (5 bases). Trimming stripped 4 bases from V and 9 bases from J, with 11 bases between. The germline gives CDR1 SGDLS, CDR2 YYNGEE. This CDR3 spans 12 amino acids.

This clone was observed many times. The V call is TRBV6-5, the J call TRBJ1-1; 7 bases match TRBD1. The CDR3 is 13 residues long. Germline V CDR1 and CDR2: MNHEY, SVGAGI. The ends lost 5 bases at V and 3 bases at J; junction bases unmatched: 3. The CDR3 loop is CASSSTGDTEAFF. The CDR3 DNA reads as TGTGCCAGCAGTAGTACAGGGGACACTGAAGCTTTCTTT.

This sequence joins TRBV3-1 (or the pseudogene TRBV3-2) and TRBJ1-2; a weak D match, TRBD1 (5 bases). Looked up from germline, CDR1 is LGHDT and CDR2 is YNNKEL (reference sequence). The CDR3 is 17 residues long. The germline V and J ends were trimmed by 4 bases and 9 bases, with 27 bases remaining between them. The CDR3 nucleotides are TGTGCCAGCAGCCCTCAGGCCGGGGCGGGGATCTCCGAGAGCTACACCTTC. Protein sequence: CASSPQAGAGISESYTF.

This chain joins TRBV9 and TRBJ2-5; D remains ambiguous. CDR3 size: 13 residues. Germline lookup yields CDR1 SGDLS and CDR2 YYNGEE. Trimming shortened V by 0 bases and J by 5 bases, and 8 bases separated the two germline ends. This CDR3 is CASSVATRETQYF. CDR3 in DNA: TGTGCCAGCAGCGTAGCTACCCGGGAGACCCAGTACTTC.

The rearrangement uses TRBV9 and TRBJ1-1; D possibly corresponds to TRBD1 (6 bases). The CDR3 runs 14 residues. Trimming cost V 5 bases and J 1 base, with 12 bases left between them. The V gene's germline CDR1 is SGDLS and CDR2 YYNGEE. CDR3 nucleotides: TGTGCCAGCAGAACCGGACAGTCGAACACTGAAGCTTTCTTT. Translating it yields CASRTGQSNTEAFF.